This is a list of T cell receptor beta chains from one sample in a study of chemoradiotherapy in HPV16-positive cancers. Sequencing was performed with immunoSEQ multiplex PCR; in TCRdb, only in-frame clones are kept and a portion is missing. The sample holds 30,000 to 50,000 clones, more than 65% seen once. Source: blood, taken from a patient who underwent chemoradiotherapy. The receptor source for this set is a human donor with HPV-associated anogenital cancer. CDR3s leave out the opening cysteine and the closing phenylalanine or tryptophan. D genes are given only for firm matches.

v_call: TRBV5-8; d_call: .; cdr3_aa: ASSLGGLGGYT
v_call: TRBV7-7; d_call: .; cdr3_aa: ASSSDGDTQY
v_call: TRBV18; d_call: .; cdr3_aa: ASSPQIPYDYTVGGTEAF
v_call: TRBV14; d_call: .; cdr3_aa: ASSQEQRNTTKNIQY
v_call: TRBV14; d_call: .; cdr3_aa: ASSPRGIGKNIQY
v_call: TRBV5-1; d_call: .; cdr3_aa: ASSLKGSETQY
v_call: TRBV9; d_call: TRBD2; cdr3_aa: ASSSRLAGVNTGELF
v_call: TRBV7-2; d_call: .; cdr3_aa: ASSLAVTANTEAF
v_call: TRBV4-3; d_call: .; cdr3_aa: ASSQQSGPVPNIQY
v_call: TRBV5-1; d_call: .; cdr3_aa: ASSRDRLNTEAF
v_call: TRBV5-6; d_call: TRBD1; cdr3_aa: ASSSGTGGGYT
v_call: TRBV12-5; d_call: TRBD2; cdr3_aa: ASGLSGLAADTQY
v_call: TRBV11-3; d_call: .; cdr3_aa: ASSLGLDTQY
v_call: TRBV15; d_call: .; cdr3_aa: ATSREGGANSPLH
v_call: TRBV5-4; d_call: .; cdr3_aa: ASSSGRGWETQY
v_call: TRBV19; d_call: .; cdr3_aa: ASSIRPGGDYGYT
v_call: TRBV2; d_call: TRBD2; cdr3_aa: ASYSRLAGGSSYEQY
v_call: TRBV9; d_call: TRBD2; cdr3_aa: ASSVGSGVDEQF
v_call: TRBV4-2; d_call: .; cdr3_aa: ASSQEGIMGHQETQY
v_call: TRBV7-8; d_call: .; cdr3_aa: ASSLNREYEQY
v_call: TRBV11-2; d_call: .; cdr3_aa: ASSLAVSQPQH
v_call: TRBV7-2; d_call: .; cdr3_aa: ASSRDFQNTEAF
v_call: TRBV6-1; d_call: TRBD2; cdr3_aa: ASNPRGGEETQY
v_call: TRBV9; d_call: .; cdr3_aa: ASSVGILRASSTDTQY
v_call: TRBV2; d_call: .; cdr3_aa: ASSELASTDTQY
v_call: TRBV7-9; d_call: .; cdr3_aa: ASSLAGRINYGYT
v_call: TRBV4-1; d_call: TRBD1; cdr3_aa: ASSQEDRGNRKLF
v_call: TRBV6-1; d_call: TRBD1; cdr3_aa: ASSPGQANYGYT
v_call: TRBV30; d_call: TRBD1; cdr3_aa: AWRLDRGTQNSPLH
v_call: TRBV19; d_call: .; cdr3_aa: ASSDFPRGKSYGYT
v_call: TRBV29-1; d_call: .; cdr3_aa: SATLHRGFGNTIY
v_call: TRBV4-1; d_call: .; cdr3_aa: ASSPRGHAGELF
v_call: TRBV11-3; d_call: .; cdr3_aa: ASSLDQDEQY
v_call: TRBV5-1; d_call: .; cdr3_aa: ASSSAASNYGYT
v_call: TRBV7-8; d_call: .; cdr3_aa: ASTRNLGTYQETQY
v_call: TRBV7-8; d_call: TRBD1; cdr3_aa: ASSLADRGTLSEQY
v_call: TRBV7-2; d_call: .; cdr3_aa: ASSLLPYGYT
v_call: TRBV5-6; d_call: TRBD2; cdr3_aa: ASSRGFSGDTSRQY
v_call: TRBV7-2; d_call: .; cdr3_aa: ASSLALGGNSNQPQH
v_call: TRBV9; d_call: .; cdr3_aa: ASSYLRTDTQY
v_call: TRBV5-1; d_call: .; cdr3_aa: ASSLRGGVNQPQH
v_call: TRBV5-4; d_call: .; cdr3_aa: ASRWLDEQF
v_call: TRBV7-9; d_call: TRBD1; cdr3_aa: ASSSLGTGVSGANVLT
v_call: TRBV19; d_call: .; cdr3_aa: ASSRGETQY